This T cell receptor (beta chain) was recovered during a study of blood T cell repertoires in COVID-19. Study details: T cells, B-cell-depleted T cells, or PBMCs provided the cDNA or gDNA that served as material.

The CDR3 loop spans 18 amino acids. Germline CDR1 reads SGHRS; CDR2 reads YFSETQ. Unmatched junction bases numbered 14, after V lost 0 bases and J lost 4 bases. Authors' methods: Reference gene primer amplification gave estimated nucleated cell counts. Generated by immunoSEQ multiplex PCR, the TCRdb table keeps only in-frame clones and is missing some. The DNA was the basis for D and trimming; V, J and clone size are from that table. Of some 140,000 clones listed, approximately 86% are singletons. The TCR was taken from a woman in her 50s who had recovered from COVID-19. The sample was peripheral blood. The J gene is TRBJ2-3, the V gene TRBV5-1; 7 bases are shared with TRBD2. CDR3 bases: TGCGCCAGCAGCTTGGTCCTATTCCGCGGGGGTGGTTCAGATACGCAGTATTTT. Protein product: CASSLVLFRGGGSDTQYF. Drawing the rest from reference TRBV5-1 and TRBJ2-3, the complete variable domain is KAGVTQTPRYLIKTRGQQVTLSCSPISGHRSVSWYQQTPGQGLQFLFEYFSETQRNKGNFPGRFSGRQFSNSRSEMNVSTLELGDSALYLCASSLVLFRGGGSDTQYFGPGTRLTVL.